The sequence of this TCR beta chain was determined in a study of blood T cell repertoires in COVID-19. Study in general: Both acute and convalescent COVID-19 samples were obtained from the United States, Italy and Spain. T cells, B-cell-depleted T cells, or PBMCs supplied cDNA or gDNA.

The CDR3 has 13 residues. Trimming removed 3 bases at V and 3 bases at J, with 8 bases between. From germline, CDR1 is MGHDK and CDR2 SYGVNS. Methods used by the authors: The authors estimated nucleated cell counts from reference gene primer amplification. Profiling relied on immunoSEQ multiplex PCR, and the TCRdb table lists in-frame clones only, not all of them. For V, J and clone size, that table is used; D and trimming come from the DNA. The sample has some 80,000 clones, 70% to 90% seen once. Seattle enrolled patients during active infection and tracked them longitudinally. The material sequenced was peripheral blood. The rearrangement links TRBV25-1 to TRBJ2-5; a weak D match, TRBD2 (5 bases). The TCR comes from a man in his fifties or sixties with COVID-19, enrolled during active disease. The CDR3, as DNA: TGTGCCAGCAGTGATCCGGGGAAAGAGACCCAGTACTTC. Its translation: CASSDPGKETQYF.